The 14 T cell receptor beta chains listed next were all sequenced from one sample in a study of cytomegalovirus exposure and HLA in healthy donors. Use of 60 Vbeta and 13 Jbeta primers characterized the PCR. Assay used: immunoSEQ multiplex PCR; TCRdb lists only in-frame clones, some missing. The sample holds about 140,000 clones; about four fifths are singletons and the top ten take around 1%. Material for sequencing was PBMCs. The origin of the receptors is a male donor in good health and CMV-seronegative.

This chain connects TRBV28 to TRBJ2-7; 8 positions agree with TRBD1. V shed 8 bases, J shed 2 bases, and the junction held 5 bases outside the gene matches. The germline gives CDR1 MDHEN, CDR2 SYDVKM. This CDR3 has 13 amino acids. CDR3 DNA sequence: TGTGCCAGCGGCACAGGGGGAACCTACGAGCAGTACTTC. Protein sequence: CASGTGGTYEQYF.

The rearrangement joins TRBV6-5 to TRBJ2-1, with 9 bases that match TRBD2. This CDR3 contains 13 residues. V was pared by 11 bases and J by 3 bases, with 5 bases of the junction left unmatched. CDR1 is MNHEY and CDR2 is SVGAGI in the germline V gene. CDR3 protein: CAAGGVFYNEQFF. The CDR3 DNA reads TGTGCCGCGGGGGGGGTGTTCTACAATGAGCAGTTCTTC.

This chain joins TRBV6-1 and TRBJ2-2; tentative D call: TRBD2 (6 bases). CDR3 length: 16 residues. The germline V and J ends were trimmed by 2 bases and 2 bases, with 12 bases remaining between them. CDR1 is MNHNS and CDR2 is SASEGT in the germline V gene. The CDR3 loop reads CASSELGTYNTGELFF. CDR3 in DNA: TGTGCCAGCAGTGAATTAGGGACTTACAACACCGGGGAGCTGTTTTTT.

Only a few counts were recorded for this clone. J is TRBJ1-4 and V is TRBV6-5; D gene ambiguous. Germline CDR1 reads MNHEY; CDR2 reads SVGAGI. V lost 1 base, J lost 3 bases, and 6 bases lay in between. The CDR3 is 14 residues long. CDR3 amino acids: CASSYYSSNEKLFF. The CDR3, as DNA: TGTGCCAGCAGTTACTACAGTTCTAATGAAAAACTGTTTTTT.

The CDR3 loop reads CAWRGRTHSGNTIYF. In nucleotides, the CDR3 is TGTGCCTGGAGGGGAAGGACACACTCTGGAAACACCATATATTTT. The rearrangement links TRBV30 to TRBJ1-3, with D possibly TRBD1 on 5 matching bases. This CDR3 comprises 15 residues. Between the trimmed V and J ends, which lost 3 bases and 0 bases, there was a span of 12 bases. Germline V gives CDR1 GTSNPN, CDR2 SVGIG (reference sequence).

The chain combines TRBV27 with TRBJ2-7; D is undetermined. Germline-derived CDR1 and CDR2 are MNHEY and SMNVEV (reference sequence). Deletions cut 5 bases from V and 6 bases from J, with 17 bases between. This CDR3 spans 14 amino acids. DNA of the CDR3: TGTGCCAGCAGTCCGCCCCGACAAGGCTGCGAGCAGTACTTC. This translates into CASSPPRQGCEQYF.

The V gene is TRBV13, the J gene TRBJ2-5; possibly TRBD1 for D (6 bases). The CDR3 length is 15 residues. V gave up 3 bases and J gave up 5 bases, with 16 bases separating them. The germline V gene has CDR1 PRHDT and CDR2 FYEKMQ (reference sequence). Here the CDR3 reads CASSLATGLAETQYF. CDR3 nucleotides: TGTGCCAGCAGCTTGGCCACAGGGTTAGCGGAGACCCAGTACTTC.

V usage is TRBV5-1 and J usage is TRBJ2-4; 7 bases fit TRBD1. This CDR3 contains 15 residues. Germline CDR1 SGHRS, CDR2 YFSETQ. The V and J ends lost 4 bases and 9 bases, in that order; junction bases with no gene match: 13. Written as DNA, the CDR3 is TGCGCCAGCAGCCCCGGGACAGTACCATCATTCATTCAGTACTTC. It encodes CASSPGTVPSFIQYF.

The chain combines TRBV30 with TRBJ1-3; a possible D gene is TRBD1 (5 bases). V lost 3 bases, J lost 8 bases, and 26 bases lay in between. CDR1 GTSNPN and CDR2 SVGIG come from the germline V gene (reference sequence). This CDR3 spans 17 amino acids. The CDR3 DNA is TGTGCCTGGAGGGGAACAGGTGGATGGGCGAACGGACACACCATATATTTT. Translation gives CAWRGTGGWANGHTIYF.

This rearrangement joins TRBV15 to TRBJ1-5; 11 bases are a match to TRBD1. This CDR3 has 15 residues. The germline CDR1 and CDR2 sequences are LNHNV and YYDKDF (reference sequence). The V segment lost 5 bases and the J segment 4 bases; nucleotides outside the gene matches: 4. The CDR3 protein is CATSPDRGHNQPQHF. CDR3 nucleotides: TGTGCCACCAGCCCGGACAGGGGGCATAATCAGCCCCAGCATTTT. Complete variable domain (other parts from reference TRBV15 and TRBJ1-5): DAMVIQNPRYQVTQFGKPVTLSCSQTLNHNVMYWYQQKSSQAPKLLFHYYDKDFNNEADTPDNFQSRRPNTSFCFLDIRSPGLGDTAMYLCATSPDRGHNQPQHFGDGTRLSIL.

The chain uses TRBV19 and TRBJ1-2; maybe TRBD1 (5 bases). The CDR3 is 13 amino acids. Per germline, CDR1 LNHDA and CDR2 SQIVND (reference sequence). CDR3 loop: CDAPSGGNYGYTF. The CDR3 nucleotides read TGTGACGCCCCTTCGGGGGGAAACTATGGCTACACCTTC.

This clone has just a few counts. The genes are TRBV19 and TRBJ2-7, with D possibly TRBD2 on 5 matching bases. The V gene lost 0 bases and the J gene lost 7 bases, with 16 bases spanning the gap. CDR3 size: 15 residues. From germline, CDR1 is LNHDA and CDR2 SQIVND (reference sequence). Here the CDR3 reads CASSIDPGLSKEQYF. The CDR3 DNA reads as TGTGCCAGTAGTATAGATCCCGGACTCTCTAAGGAGCAGTACTTC.

This clone was observed once. The gene calls are TRBV4-2 and TRBJ1-2; 8 nucleotides match TRBD1. Germline assignment: CDR1 LGHNA and CDR2 YNFKEQ. V lost 1 base, J lost 3 bases, and 4 bases stayed unmatched. This CDR3 spans 15 amino acids. The CDR3 spells CASSQGPTGDYGYTF. DNA for the CDR3: TGTGCCAGCAGCCAAGGACCGACAGGGGACTATGGCTACACCTTC.

On this clone: Different DNA sequences within this sample yield the same CDR3. This chain links TRBV30 with TRBJ1-1; D gene ambiguous. CDR1 and CDR2 from the germline V gene are GTSNPN and SVGIG (reference sequence). The germline V and J ends were trimmed by 3 bases and 1 base, with 9 bases remaining between them. This CDR3 has 13 residues. In DNA form, the CDR3 reads TGTGCCTGGAGCGTGCGGGAGAACACTGAAGCTTTCTTT. This encodes CAWSVRENTEAFF.